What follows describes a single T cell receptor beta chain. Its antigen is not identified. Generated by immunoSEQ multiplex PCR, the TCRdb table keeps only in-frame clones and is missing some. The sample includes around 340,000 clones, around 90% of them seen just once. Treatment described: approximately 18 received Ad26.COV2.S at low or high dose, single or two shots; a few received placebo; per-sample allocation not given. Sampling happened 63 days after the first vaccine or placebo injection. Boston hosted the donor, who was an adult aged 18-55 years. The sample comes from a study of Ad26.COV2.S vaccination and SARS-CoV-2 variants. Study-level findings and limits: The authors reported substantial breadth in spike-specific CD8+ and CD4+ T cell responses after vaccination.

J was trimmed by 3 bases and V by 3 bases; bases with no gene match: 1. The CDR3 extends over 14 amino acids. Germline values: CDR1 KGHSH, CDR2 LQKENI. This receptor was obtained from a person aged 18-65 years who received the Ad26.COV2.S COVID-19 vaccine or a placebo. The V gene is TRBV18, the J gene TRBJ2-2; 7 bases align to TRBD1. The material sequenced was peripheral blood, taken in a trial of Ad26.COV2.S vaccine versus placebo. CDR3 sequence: CASSPGTDTGELFF. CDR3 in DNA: TGTGCCAGCTCACCCGGGACAGACACCGGGGAGCTGTTTTTT.